This TCR beta chain was documented in a study of blood T cell repertoires in COVID-19. The CDR3 runs 16 residues. V shed 4 bases and J 3 bases; nucleotides not matched to a gene: 7. CDR1 and CDR2 from the germline V gene are SGHRS and YFSETQ. The data were produced by immunoSEQ multiplex PCR, yet TCRdb's version contains in-frame clones alone and is incomplete. The table lists 200,000 to 300,000 clones, around 90% of them singletons. The clonotype comes from a woman under 40 with acute or convalescent COVID-19. The chain joins TRBV5-1 to TRBJ1-4; 9 bases agree with TRBD1. The sample comprised peripheral blood. CDR3 coding DNA: TGCGCCAGCAGCAGAGGACAGGGGTGGCCTAATGAAAAACTGTTTTTT. This codes for CASSRGQGWPNEKLFF.